A single sample is the source of the 7 T cell receptor beta chains below, sequenced in a study of cytomegalovirus exposure and HLA in healthy donors. PCR employed 60 Vbeta and 13 Jbeta primers. Profiling relied on immunoSEQ multiplex PCR, and the TCRdb table lists in-frame clones only, not all of them. In the table there are 100,000 to 150,000 clones, about 8.5% of which are singletons. Sequenced material: PBMCs. The receptors shown here come from a man aged 40-55 years in good health and CMV-seronegative.

The CDR3 DNA is TGTGCCAGCACCTTCCTACAGGGGAACACTGAAGCTTTCTTT. This codes for CASTFLQGNTEAFF. The V gene is TRBV28, the J gene TRBJ1-1; D may be TRBD1 (6 bases). V was pared by 7 bases and J by 1 base, with 13 bases between. The CDR3 loop spans 14 amino acids. CDR1 and CDR2 from the germline V gene are MDHEN and SYDVKM.

There are a few counts of this clone. J is TRBJ2-7 and V is TRBV18; perhaps TRBD1 as D (6 bases). Per germline, CDR1 KGHSH and CDR2 LQKENI. This CDR3 region has 14 residues. Trimming pared 5 bases from V and 6 bases from J, leaving 17 bases between. The DNA of the CDR3 is TGTGCCAGCTCATCCCGGGACACTCTAGCCGAGCAGTACTTC. This encodes CASSSRDTLAEQYF.

This clone occurred a few times. The chain uses TRBV9 and TRBJ1-5; 9 bases align to TRBD1. Trimming removed 4 bases from V and 6 bases from J; junction bases left unmatched: 5. CDR3 length: 14 amino acids. Germline-derived CDR1 and CDR2 are SGDLS and YYNGEE. CDR3 protein: CASSPGTGLQPQHF. Here the CDR3 DNA reads TGTGCCAGCAGCCCGGGGACAGGGCTTCAGCCCCAGCATTTT.

This chain uses TRBV6-1 with TRBJ1-2, with 8 nucleotides matching TRBD1. V was pared by 8 bases and J by 0 bases, with 5 bases of the junction left unmatched. The V gene's germline CDR1 is MNHNS and CDR2 SASEGT. This CDR3 spans 14 amino acids. In nucleotides, the CDR3 is TGTGCCAGCGTGAAGGGACAGGCTAACTATGGCTACACCTTC. Translating gives CASVKGQANYGYTF.

The genes are TRBV30 and TRBJ2-7; 9 bases fit TRBD1. The junction had 14 bases not matched to a gene; V was cut back by 5 bases and J by 6 bases. Germline loops: CDR1 GTSNPN, CDR2 SVGIG (reference sequence). This CDR3 region has 15 residues. The CDR3 sequence: CAWADGTGRTSEQYF. DNA of the CDR3: TGTGCCTGGGCCGACGGGACAGGGCGGACGAGCGAGCAGTACTTC.

The chain has TRBV5-1 and TRBJ2-7, with D possibly TRBD2 on 5 matching bases. Germline V gene data show CDR1 as SGHRS and CDR2 as YFSETQ. The V end was cut by 0 bases, the J end by 5 bases, with 9 bases between. This CDR3 has 13 residues. As DNA, the CDR3 is TGCGCCAGCAGCTTGGACGGGGTTAACGAGCAGTACTTC. Its translation is CASSLDGVNEQYF.

The genes are TRBV7-9 and TRBJ2-7; TRBD1 matches 8 bases. The ends lost 3 bases at V and 0 bases at J; junction bases unmatched: 4. Germline lookup yields CDR1 SEHNR and CDR2 FQNEAQ (reference sequence). This CDR3 contains 15 residues. The CDR3 DNA reads TGTGCCAGCAGCTTGACAGGGGAAGGCTCCTACGAGCAGTACTTC. It codes for CASSLTGEGSYEQYF.